This paragraph reports one T cell receptor beta chain. The CDR3 consists of 13 residues. V lost 3 bases and J lost 9, with 12 bases in between. CDR1 is MNHEY, CDR2 SMNVEV, per germline (reference sequence). Profiled with immunoSEQ multiplex PCR; TCRdb holds only in-frame clones, not every one. The sample comprises 700,000 or so clones, over 75% of which are singletons, and around 0.0094% rests with the top ten. This entry is derived from a study of shared T cell receptors in the human thymus. These same records also appear under a second study, on human thymus T cells. That work states: Corrective heart surgery yielded the resections from which the thymus tissue came. Use of V and J genes seemed skewed within the thymic and blood repertoires. Related research described thymic repertoires that were highly overlapping among unrelated individuals.

Sequencing was carried out using thymocytes. The sequence was obtained from a girl under three years old with a congenital heart defect. The J gene is TRBJ2-1, the V gene TRBV27; possibly TRBD1 for D (7 bases). The CDR3, as DNA: TGTGCCAGCAGTTTGACAGGGAGGCCTGAGCAGTTCTTC. Translated, it gives CASSLTGRPEQFF.